These 5 T cell receptor beta chains were all obtained from the same sample, sequenced in a study of blood T cells in healthy people across ages. Combining a sample-barcoded 5' primer with a J-beta primer mix, a second PCR ran for roughly 7 to 11 cycles. TCRdb re-called the 5' RACE reads through MiXCR, storing one row per CDR3 protein. Of some 790,000 distinct CDR3 sequences in the sample, around 30% were seen once. Input material: blood. All receptors come from a woman older than 75 in good health.

This clonotype was seen many times. Here the CDR3 DNA reads TGCGCCAGCAGCCAGGTTGGGACCACAGGGCCTAACTATGGCTACACCTTC. It specifies CASSQVGTTGPNYGYTF. The rearrangement links TRBV4-3 to TRBJ1-2, with a possible D match to TRBD1 (6 bases). V was clipped by 3 bases and J by 0 bases, with 17 bases between them. The germline gives CDR1 LGHNA, CDR2 YSLEER. This CDR3 contains 17 residues.

Here the CDR3 reads CASSLDPTAPYNEQFF. CDR3 nucleotides: TGTGCCAGCAGCTTAGATCCCACAGCCCCCTACAATGAGCAGTTCTTC. The rearrangement uses TRBV7-2 and TRBJ2-1; unclear D gene. Germline-derived CDR1 and CDR2 are SGHTA and FQGNSA. V lost 1 base to trimming and J lost 2 bases, with 12 bases between them. The CDR3 extends over 16 amino acids.

CDR3 DNA sequence: TGTGCCAGCAGTGAACGGACTGAACGCACAGATACGCAGTATTTT. This gives the protein CASSERTERTDTQYF. This chain uses TRBV6-1 with TRBJ2-3; D may be TRBD2 (5 bases). The germline V gene encodes CDR1 MNHNS and CDR2 SASEGT. V lost 2 bases, J lost 1 base, and 10 bases lay in between. CDR3 length equals 15 residues.

This rearrangement joins TRBV5-1 to TRBJ1-1; D unresolved. The CDR3 has 14 residues. Germline V lookup: CDR1 SGHRS, CDR2 YFSETQ. Trimming pared 2 bases from V and 1 base from J, leaving 9 bases between. The CDR3 loop is CASSFPDRNTEAFF. In DNA form, the CDR3 reads TGCGCCAGCAGCTTTCCAGATAGGAACACTGAAGCTTTCTTT.

This clonotype occurred many times. The chain links TRBV29-1 to TRBJ2-3, with D hard to call. The V and J ends lost 8 bases and 9 bases respectively, with 15 bases between them. This CDR3 region has 11 residues. Germline V gene data show CDR1 as SQVTM and CDR2 as ANQGSEA. The CDR3 here is CSSSAKGTQYF. CDR3 DNA sequence: TGCAGCTCCTCGGCAAAGGGAACGCAGTATTTT.